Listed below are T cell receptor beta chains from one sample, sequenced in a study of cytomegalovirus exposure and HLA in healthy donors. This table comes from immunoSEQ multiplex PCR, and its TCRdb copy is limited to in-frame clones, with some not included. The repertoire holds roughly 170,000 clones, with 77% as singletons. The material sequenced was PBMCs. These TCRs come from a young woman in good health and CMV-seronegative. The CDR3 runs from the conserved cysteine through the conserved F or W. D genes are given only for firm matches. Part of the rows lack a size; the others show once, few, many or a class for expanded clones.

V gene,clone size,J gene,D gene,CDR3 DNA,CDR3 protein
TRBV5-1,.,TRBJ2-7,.,TGCGCCAGCAGTTTGAGGCAGGGGCGCGACGAGCAGTACTTC,CASSLRQGRDEQYF
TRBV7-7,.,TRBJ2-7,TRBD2,TGTGCCAGCAGCTTAGCGGGGGGGGGCGAGCAGTACTTC,CASSLAGGGEQYF
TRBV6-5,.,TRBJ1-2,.,TGTGCCAGCAGTTATAGACAGGCGTATGGCTACCCCTTC,CASSYRQAYGYPF
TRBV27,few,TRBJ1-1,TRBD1,TGTGCCAGCAGTTTGGTGACAGGGTCCACTGAAGCTTTCTTT,CASSLVTGSTEAFF
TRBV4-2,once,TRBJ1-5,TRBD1,TGTGCCAGCAGCTTTGGGCCAACAGGGGATCAGCCCCAGCATTTT,CASSFGPTGDQPQHF
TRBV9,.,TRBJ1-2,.,TGTGCCAGCAGCGTAGCCCCGGACAGAGGACTTGGTGGCTACACCTTC,CASSVAPDRGLGGYTF
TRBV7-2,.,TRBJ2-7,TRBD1,TGTGCCAGCAGCTTACTGGGACAGAGGTACGAGCAGTACTTC,CASSLLGQRYEQYF
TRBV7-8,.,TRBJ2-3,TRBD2,TGTGCCAGCAGCTCGATCGTTCGAGGACTAGCGATGGATACGCAGTATTTT,CASSSIVRGLAMDTQYF
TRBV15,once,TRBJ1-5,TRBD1,TGTGCCACCTCCCGGGACAGGGGGCTTCAGCCCCAGCATTTT,CATSRDRGLQPQHF
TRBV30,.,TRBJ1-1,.,TGTGCCTGGAGTGTCGCGGCGAGGACTGAAGCTTTCTTT,CAWSVAARTEAFF
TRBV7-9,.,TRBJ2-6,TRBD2,TGTGCCAGCAGCTTCAGGACTAGCGGGAGGTCTGGGGCCAACGTCCTGACTTTC,CASSFRTSGRSGANVLTF
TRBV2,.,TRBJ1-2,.,TGTGCCAGCAGTGAAGCGCGGCAGCTAAACTATGGCTACACCTTC,CASSEARQLNYGYTF
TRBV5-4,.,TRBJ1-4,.,TGTGCCAGCAGCCCCGACGGGGCAACTAATGAAAAACTGTTTTTT,CASSPDGATNEKLFF
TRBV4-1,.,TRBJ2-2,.,TGCGCCAGCAGCCAAGGGTCGTCGTTAGCGGCGGAGCTGTTTTTT,CASSQGSSLAAELFF
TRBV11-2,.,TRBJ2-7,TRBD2,TGTGCCAGCATTCCTCCAGCGGGGGGCGAGCAGTACTTC,CASIPPAGGEQYF
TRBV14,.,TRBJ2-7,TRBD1,TGTGCCAGCAGCCAGGTACCGGGACAGGGATACGAGCAGTACTTC,CASSQVPGQGYEQYF
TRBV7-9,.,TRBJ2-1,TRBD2,TGTGCCAGCAGCTCCGGGACTAGCGGGCCAAATGAGCAGTTCTTC,CASSSGTSGPNEQFF
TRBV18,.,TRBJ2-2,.,TGTGCCAGCTCACCACAGGGGAAGAACACCGGGGAGCTGTTTTTT,CASSPQGKNTGELFF
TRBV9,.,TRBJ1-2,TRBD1,TGTGCCAGCAGCTCATCAGGGGGTGGCTACACCTTC,CASSSSGGGYTF
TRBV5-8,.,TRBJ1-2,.,TGTGCCAGCAGCTTGGTCGGGGGGGGCGACGGCTACACCTTC,CASSLVGGGDGYTF
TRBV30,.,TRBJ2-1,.,TGTGCCTGGAGTGGTTTACTAGCCTCCTACAATGAGCAGTTCTTC,CAWSGLLASYNEQFF
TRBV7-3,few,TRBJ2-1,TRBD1,TGTGCCAGCAGCCCAAGGACGGGACAGCCCTACAATGAGCAGTTCTTC,CASSPRTGQPYNEQFF
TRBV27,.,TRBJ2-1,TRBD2,TGTGCCAGCAGTTTATCGGGGACTAGGGGTGAGCAGTTCTTC,CASSLSGTRGEQFF
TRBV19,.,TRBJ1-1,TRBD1,TGTGCCAGTAGTAGGACAGGGAGGGGGAACACTGAAGCTTTCTTT,CASSRTGRGNTEAFF
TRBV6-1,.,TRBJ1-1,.,TGTGCCAGCAGTGAGGACAGAGACACTGAAGCTTTCTTT,CASSEDRDTEAFF
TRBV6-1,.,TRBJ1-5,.,TGTGCCAGCAGTTCCGGGAGCAGAGGCAATCAGCCCCAGCATTTT,CASSSGSRGNQPQHF
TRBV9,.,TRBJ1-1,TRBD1,TGTGCCAGCAGCCGGACAGGGACCGCTGAAGCTTTCTTT,CASSRTGTAEAFF
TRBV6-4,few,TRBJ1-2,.,TGTGCCAGCAGTGACCCAGGGCCCCTTGACTATGGCTACACCTTC,CASSDPGPLDYGYTF
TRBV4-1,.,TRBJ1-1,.,TGCGCCAGCAGCCAAAACCGGGATCGGGCCTGGGGAGCTTTCTTT,CASSQNRDRAWGAFF
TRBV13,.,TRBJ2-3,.,TGTGCCAGCAGCTTACAGACCTACTACACAGATACGCAGTATTTT,CASSLQTYYTDTQYF
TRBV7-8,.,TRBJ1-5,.,TGTGCCAGCAGCCCTTACAGGAGACTCAATCAGCCCCAGCATTTT,CASSPYRRLNQPQHF
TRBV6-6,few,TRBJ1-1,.,TGTGCCACGATGCTCAGGGGAGATGGTGAAGCTTTCTTT,CATMLRGDGEAFF
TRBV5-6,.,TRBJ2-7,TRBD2,TGTGCCAGCAGATATCGGACTAGCGGGGGGGGAGAGCAGTACTTC,CASRYRTSGGGEQYF
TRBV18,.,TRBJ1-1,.,TGTGCCAGCTCACCCATATACTCGGGAGCCACTGAAGCTTTCTTT,CASSPIYSGATEAFF
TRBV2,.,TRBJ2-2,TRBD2,TGTGCCAGCAGTGAGGGGCGGGGGGGCATGACCGGGGAGCTGTTTTTT,CASSEGRGGMTGELFF
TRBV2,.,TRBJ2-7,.,TGTGCCAGCAGTTTAGGGGCCTACGAGCAGTACTTC,CASSLGAYEQYF
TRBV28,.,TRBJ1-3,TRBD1,TGTGCCAGCAGTTTATGGGACAGGGCAACAAACACCATATATTTT,CASSLWDRATNTIYF
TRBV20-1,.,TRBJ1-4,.,TGCAGTGCCAGGCACGCGGAAAAACTGTTTTTT,CSARHAEKLFF
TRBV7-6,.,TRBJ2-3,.,TGTGCCAGCAGCTTAGGGGCGATTAAGAACACAGATACGCAGTATTTT,CASSLGAIKNTDTQYF
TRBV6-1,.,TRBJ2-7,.,TGTGCCAGCAGTGACATGACAGAGTCCTACGAGCAGTACTTC,CASSDMTESYEQYF
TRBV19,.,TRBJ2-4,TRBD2,TGTGCCAGTAGCGCTGGGACTAGCGGTCAGGTCATTCAGTACTTC,CASSAGTSGQVIQYF
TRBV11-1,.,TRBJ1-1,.,TGTGCCAGCACCGATCCCTCTAGAGGGAACACTGAAGCTTTCTTT,CASTDPSRGNTEAFF
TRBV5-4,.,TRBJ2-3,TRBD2,TGTGCCAGCAGCTTGGATATAGCGGGAGGCACAGATACGCAGTATTTT,CASSLDIAGGTDTQYF
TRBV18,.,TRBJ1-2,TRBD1,TGTGCCAGCTCATCGTTTCCCCCCGGGGACAGGGTCAAAAGTGGCTACACCTTC,CASSSFPPGDRVKSGYTF
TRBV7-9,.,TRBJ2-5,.,TGTGCCAGCAGCCCCCGACAAGGCGAAGAGACCCAGTACTTC,CASSPRQGEETQYF
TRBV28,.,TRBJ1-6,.,TGTGCCAGCAACAGCGCGGGGAGTTCACCCCTCCACTTT,CASNSAGSSPLHF
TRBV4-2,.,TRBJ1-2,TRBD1,TGTGCCAGCAGCCATCACCCCGGACAGGGAAGTTATGGCTACACCTTC,CASSHHPGQGSYGYTF
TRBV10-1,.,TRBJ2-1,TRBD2,TGCGCCAGCAGCCCGGGACTAGTAACCAATGAGCAGTTCTTC,CASSPGLVTNEQFF
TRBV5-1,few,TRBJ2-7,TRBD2,TGCGCCAGCAGCTTTAGCGGGGGGGCCTACGAGCAGTACTTC,CASSFSGGAYEQYF
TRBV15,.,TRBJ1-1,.,TGTGCCACCAGCAGGACAGAGAGTGAAGCTTTCTTT,CATSRTESEAFF